This entry is about one T cell receptor (beta chain). In the original analysis: For nucleated cells, counts were estimated from reference gene primer amplification. The repertoire was sequenced with immunoSEQ multiplex PCR; TCRdb's copy has only in-frame clones and lacks some. That table furnishes V, J and clone size, whereas the DNA furnished D and trimming. The sample has around 99,000 clones, 79% seen once. These data originate in a study of blood T cell repertoires in COVID-19. Study context: The United States, Italy and Spain supplied acute and convalescent COVID-19 samples. In each case, the material was cDNA or gDNA derived from T cells, B-cell-depleted T cells, or PBMCs.

Trimming cost V 7 bases and J 7 bases, with 22 bases left between them. The CDR3 length is 16 residues. Germline values: CDR1 MNHNY, CDR2 SVGAGI (reference sequence). Sequenced input: peripheral blood. The origin of this receptor is a woman aged 80 or older with active or convalescent COVID-19. The rearrangement uses TRBV6-6 and TRBJ2-2, with D tentatively TRBD2 (6 bases). CDR3: CASTREGRVRDGELFF. The CDR3 DNA follows: TGTGCCAGCACCCGAGAGGGCAGGGTGCGGGACGGGGAGCTGTTTTTT.